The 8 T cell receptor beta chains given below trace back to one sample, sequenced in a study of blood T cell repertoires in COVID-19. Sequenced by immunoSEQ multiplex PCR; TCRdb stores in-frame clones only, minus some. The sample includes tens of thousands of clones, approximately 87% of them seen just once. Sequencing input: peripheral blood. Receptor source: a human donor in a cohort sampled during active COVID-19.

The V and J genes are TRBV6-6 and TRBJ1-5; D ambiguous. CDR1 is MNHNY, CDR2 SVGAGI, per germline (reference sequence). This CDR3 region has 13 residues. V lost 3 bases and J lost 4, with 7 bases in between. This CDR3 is CASSYYGNQPQHF. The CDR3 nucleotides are TGTGCCAGCAGTTATTACGGGAATCAGCCCCAGCATTTT.

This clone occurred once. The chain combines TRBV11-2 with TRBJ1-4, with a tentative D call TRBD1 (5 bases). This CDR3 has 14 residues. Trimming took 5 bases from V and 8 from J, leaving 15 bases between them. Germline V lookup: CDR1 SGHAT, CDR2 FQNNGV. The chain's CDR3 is CASSPRGGWEKLFF. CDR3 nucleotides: TGTGCCAGCAGCCCGCGCGGGGGGTGGGAAAAACTGTTTTTT.

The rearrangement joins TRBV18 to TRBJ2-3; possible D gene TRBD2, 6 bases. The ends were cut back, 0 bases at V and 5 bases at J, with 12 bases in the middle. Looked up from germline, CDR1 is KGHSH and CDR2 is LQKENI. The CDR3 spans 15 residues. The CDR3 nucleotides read TGTGCCAGCTCACCACCCGGACTATTTGGAGATACGCAGTATTTT. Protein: CASSPPGLFGDTQYF.

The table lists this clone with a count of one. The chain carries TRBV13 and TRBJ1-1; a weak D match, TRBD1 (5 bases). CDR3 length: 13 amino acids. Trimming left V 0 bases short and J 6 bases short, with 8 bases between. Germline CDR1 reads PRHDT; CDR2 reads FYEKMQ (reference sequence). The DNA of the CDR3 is TGTGCCAGCAGCTTAGGAGGGGTCGCTGAAGCTTTCTTT. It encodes CASSLGGVAEAFF.

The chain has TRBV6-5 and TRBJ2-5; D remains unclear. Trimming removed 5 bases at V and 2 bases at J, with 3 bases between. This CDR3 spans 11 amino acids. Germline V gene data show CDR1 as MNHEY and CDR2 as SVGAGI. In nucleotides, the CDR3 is TGTGCCAGCAGTACTCAAGAGACCCAGTACTTC. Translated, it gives CASSTQETQYF.

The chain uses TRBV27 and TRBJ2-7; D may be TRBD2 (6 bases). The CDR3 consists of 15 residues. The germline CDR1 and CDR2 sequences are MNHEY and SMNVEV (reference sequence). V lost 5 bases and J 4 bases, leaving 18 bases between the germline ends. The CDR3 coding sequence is TGTGCCAGCAGTCTACGCGGGGCGGGGAGGTACGAGCAGTACTTC. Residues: CASSLRGAGRYEQYF.

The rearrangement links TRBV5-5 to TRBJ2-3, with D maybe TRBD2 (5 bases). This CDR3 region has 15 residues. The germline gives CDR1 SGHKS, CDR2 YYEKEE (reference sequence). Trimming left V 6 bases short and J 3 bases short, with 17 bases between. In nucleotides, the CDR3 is TGTGCCAGCACCCGCGAGATGGGGAGAACAGATACGCAGTATTTT. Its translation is CASTREMGRTDTQYF.

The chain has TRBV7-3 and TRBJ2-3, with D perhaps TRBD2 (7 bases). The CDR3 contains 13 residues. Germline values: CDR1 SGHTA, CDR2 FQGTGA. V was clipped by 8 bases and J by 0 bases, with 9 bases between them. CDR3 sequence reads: CASGGASTDTQYF. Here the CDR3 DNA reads TGTGCCAGCGGGGGGGCTAGCACAGATACGCAGTATTTT.